Sequencing of this T cell receptor beta chain was carried out in a study of cytomegalovirus exposure and HLA in healthy donors. Study outcomes and limitations: Testing in vitro showed a few CMV-associated chains specific for CMV antigens. For most TCR sequences rarity was the rule, although some public TCRs occurred in many donors. Altogether, 170 or so TCR beta chains were recorded as cytomegalovirus-associated.

The CDR3 totals 16 residues. J gave up 8 bases and V 2 bases, and 10 bases lay outside the gene matches. Germline-derived CDR1 and CDR2 are SEHNR and FQNEAQ (reference sequence). It was the roughly 110-subject validation cohort, separate from the approximately 670-subject first cohort, to which the donors belonged. Clones were sequenced by immunoSEQ multiplex PCR, and TCRdb holds only the in-frame ones, with some missing. The sample gives under 100,000 clones, 85% to 95% of which show up once; approximately 0.69% is in the top ten. As for this clone: The antigen remains unidentified.

The sequenced sample consisted of PBMCs. The sequence came from a young woman in good health and CMV-seronegative. The chain has TRBV7-9 and TRBJ2-1; 9 bases align to TRBD1. The CDR3 loop is CASSLRSGQGIHEQFF. CDR3 nucleotides: TGTGCCAGCAGCTTAAGGTCGGGACAGGGTATACATGAGCAGTTCTTC.